This T cell receptor beta chain originates from a study of CD8+ T cells in alopecia areata. Points from the study as a whole: Many expanded lesional clones persisted in scalp and blood during tofacitinib treatment.

TCR sequencing used cDNA made by reverse transcription of extracted RNA. Produced via immunoSEQ multiplex PCR; TCRdb's table is partial and in-frame only. Among 90,000 to 150,000 clones listed, around 58% were seen once. The CDR3 has 16 amino acids. V lost 3 bases, J lost 0 bases, and 8 bases stayed unmatched. Germline V gene sequence: CDR1 SGHDT, CDR2 YYEEEE. The treatment is: oral pan-JAK inhibitor, 5-10 mg twice daily. This clone has just a few counts. Its target is unknown. The specimen comprised CD8+ T cells sorted from blood, sampled at week 4, from a patient treated with tofacitinib. V is TRBV5-6 and J is TRBJ2-7, with 8 bases fitting TRBD1. This receptor was obtained from a human donor with alopecia areata. The CDR3 bases are TGTGCCAGCAGCTCCTCGGGGGACAGGACCTCCTACGAGCAGTACTTC. Protein: CASSSSGDRTSYEQYF.